Listed below are T cell receptor beta chains from one sample, sequenced in a study of blood T cells in healthy people across ages. Using its own MiXCR run on the 5' RACE reads, TCRdb lists one record per CDR3 protein. The sample holds roughly 800,000 distinct CDR3 sequences, 25% seen once. The same sample was also studied in work on T cells of mothers and their children.

The specimen was blood. These TCRs come from a boy under 18 in good health. The CDR3 runs from the conserved cysteine through the conserved F or W. D genes are given only for firm matches. Rows may omit the clone size; those that give it use once, few, many or a size class.

d_call | clone_size | j_call | v_call | cdr3_aa | cdr3_nt
. | . | TRBJ1-3 | TRBV6-4 | CASSAGPGNTIYF | TGTGCCAGCAGTGCTGGACCTGGAAACACCATATATTTT
TRBD2 | . | TRBJ2-7 | TRBV4-2 | CASSDFSGISEQYF | TGTGCCAGCAGCGATTTTAGCGGGATAAGCGAGCAGTACTTC
. | . | TRBJ2-7 | TRBV7-9 | CASSLGLGTDEQYF | TGTGCCAGCAGCTTAGGATTGGGGACTGACGAGCAGTACTTC
. | few | TRBJ2-5 | TRBV7-6 | CASSIPSWTAGQETQYF | TGTGCCAGCAGCATCCCCTCCTGGACGGCGGGCCAAGAGACCCAGTACTTC
. | . | TRBJ1-2 | TRBV20-1 | CSARGGGMDYGYTF | TGCAGTGCTCGAGGTGGGGGGATGGACTATGGCTACACCTTC
TRBD1 | . | TRBJ2-5 | TRBV10-3 | CAISESKFRDRGLRETQYF | TGTGCCATCAGTGAGTCGAAGTTCCGGGACAGGGGGCTTAGGGAGACCCAGTACTTC
TRBD1 | . | TRBJ2-5 | TRBV7-9 | CASSLSSSTRGQGTQYF | TGTGCCAGCAGCCTTTCCAGTAGTACTCGGGGACAGGGGACCCAGTACTTC
TRBD1 | . | TRBJ2-2 | TRBV15 | CATSRTTGGSGELFF | TGTGCCACCAGCAGAACAACAGGGGGCAGCGGGGAGCTGTTTTTT
. | . | TRBJ1-1 | TRBV2 | CASRSEWGSEAFF | TGTGCCAGCAGATCTGAATGGGGCAGTGAAGCTTTCTTT
TRBD1 | . | TRBJ2-5 | TRBV20-1 | CSATTTGVGTQYF | TGCAGTGCTACTACTACAGGGGTCGGGACCCAGTACTTC
TRBD1 | . | TRBJ2-1 | TRBV7-2 | CASSGNRGPYNEQFF | TGTGCCAGCAGCGGGAACAGGGGGCCCTACAATGAGCAGTTCTTC
. | . | TRBJ2-3 | TRBV12-3/TRBV12-4 | CASSLRAYNADTQYF | TGTGCCAGCAGTTTAAGGGCGTACAACGCAGATACGCAGTATTTT
. | few | TRBJ2-1 | TRBV9 | CASSGYADTEQFF | TGTGCCAGCAGCGGTTATGCTGACACTGAGCAGTTCTTC
. | . | TRBJ2-7 | TRBV12-3/TRBV12-4 | CASSFTHEQYF | TGTGCCAGCAGTTTTACTCACGAGCAGTACTTC
TRBD2 | . | TRBJ2-5 | TRBV29-1 | CSASGGPETQYF | TGCAGCGCGTCGGGAGGGCCAGAGACCCAGTACTTC
. | once | TRBJ1-2 | TRBV12-3/TRBV12-4 | CASSTPGGLDGYTF | TGTGCCAGCAGTACCCCCGGGGGTCTAGATGGTTACACCTTC
TRBD1 | few | TRBJ2-4 | TRBV28 | CASSLLDRALNF | TGTGCCAGCAGTTTATTGGACAGGGCTTTAAACTTC
. | few | TRBJ2-1 | TRBV29-1 | CSVEGDAASLAPTYNEQFF | TGCAGCGTTGAAGGGGATGCTGCAAGCCTAGCGCCTACCTACAATGAGCAGTTCTTC
. | few | TRBJ1-3 | TRBV20-1 | CSGIQASGNTIYF | TGCAGTGGTATACAGGCCTCTGGAAACACCATATATTTT
. | . | TRBJ1-1 | TRBV11-2 | CASSSNKMNTEASF | TGTGCCAGCAGCTCTAATAAGATGAACACTGAAGCTTCCTTT
. | . | TRBJ1-2 | TRBV11-1 | CASSATTRSDYGYTF | TGTGCCAGCAGCGCAACTACAAGGTCGGACTATGGCTACACCTTC
. | . | TRBJ2-5 | TRBV6-1 | CASSSIGTEPYF | TGTGCCAGCAGTTCCATTGGGACGGAACCGTACTTC
TRBD1 | . | TRBJ1-5 | TRBV28 | CASSLDRDRGRRPQHF | TGTGCCAGCAGTTTGGACCGGGACAGGGGGCGGCGGCCCCAGCATTTT
. | . | TRBJ2-1 | TRBV4-1 | CASSHSSDNEQFF | TGCGCCAGCAGCCATAGCAGCGACAATGAGCAGTTCTTC
. | . | TRBJ1-1 | TRBV2 | CASNRNLNTEAFF | TGTGCCAGCAACAGGAATTTGAACACTGAAGCTTTCTTT
TRBD1 | few | TRBJ2-4 | TRBV11-1 | CASSRTGDIQYF | TGTGCCAGCAGCCGGACAGGGGACATTCAGTACTTC
. | . | TRBJ2-7 | TRBV20-1 | CSARVRASYEQYF | TGCAGTGCTAGAGTCAGGGCCTCCTACGAGCAGTACTTC
. | few | TRBJ2-3 | TRBV7-9 | CASSSSPGENTDTQYF | TGTGCCAGCAGTTCATCCCCGGGGGAGAACACAGATACGCAGTATTTT
. | few | TRBJ2-3 | TRBV28 | CASSLLWDPSQDTQYF | TGTGCCAGCAGTTTACTTTGGGACCCTTCTCAAGATACGCAGTATTTT
TRBD1 | few | TRBJ2-7 | TRBV5-1 | CASANVRPAGGVEQYF | TGCGCCAGCGCTAACGTCCGCCCGGCAGGGGGCGTCGAGCAGTACTTC